Listed here are 17 T cell receptor beta chains from one sample, sequenced in a study of blood T cell repertoires in COVID-19. This table comes from immunoSEQ multiplex PCR, and its TCRdb copy is limited to in-frame clones, with some not included. The sample includes about 150,000 clones, approximately 87% seen only once; the top ten take 30% to 45%. The sequenced sample consisted of peripheral blood. These receptors came from a man aged 50-60 years who had recovered from COVID-19.

This clone has a single count. This chain connects TRBV5-4 to TRBJ1-4, with 7 bases identical to TRBD1. The CDR3 contains 14 residues. From germline, CDR1 is SGHNT and CDR2 YYREEE (reference sequence). V was pared by 3 bases and J by 4 bases, with 3 bases of the junction left unmatched. CDR3 nucleotides: TGTGCCAGCAGCTCGCAGGGGGTTAATGAAAAACTGTTTTTT. It is translated as CASSSQGVNEKLFF.

The J gene is TRBJ1-2, the V gene TRBV3-1 (or the pseudogene TRBV3-2), with no clear D. With 4 bases removed from V and 2 bases from J, the gap between germline ends came to 5 bases. The CDR3 is made up of 12 amino acids. Germline lookup yields CDR1 LGHDT and CDR2 YNNKEL (reference sequence). CDR3 nucleotides: TGTGCCAGCAGCCTACTCAACTATGGCTACACCTTC. Protein sequence: CASSLLNYGYTF.

The chain is built from TRBV7-2 and TRBJ2-3, with 12 bases that match TRBD2. Germline V CDR1 and CDR2: SGHTA, FQGNSA. V was clipped by 3 bases and J by 1 base; unmatched bases: 11. This CDR3 is built from 19 residues. In nucleotides, the CDR3 is TGTGCCAGCAGCTTCCGACTAGCGGGGGACCCCTACCGCACAGATACGCAGTATTTT. It specifies CASSFRLAGDPYRTDTQYF.

The J gene is TRBJ1-2, the V gene TRBV12-3 or TRBV12-4; a possible D gene is TRBD1 (6 bases). This CDR3 is built from 13 residues. V was pared by 3 bases and J by 6 bases, with 11 bases between. CDR3 amino acids: CASSFRTENGYTF. In DNA, the CDR3 is TGTGCCAGCAGTTTCCGGACAGAAAATGGCTACACCTTC.

This chain joins TRBV19 and TRBJ1-6, with D tentatively TRBD1 (6 bases). Trimming removed 4 bases at V and 0 bases at J, with 13 bases between. The germline V gene has CDR1 LNHDA and CDR2 SQIVND (reference sequence). This CDR3 region has 17 residues. The CDR3 nucleotides are TGTGCCAGTAGTACCCTAGACAGGAGCTCCTATAATTCACCCCTCCACTTT. This sequence encodes CASSTLDRSSYNSPLHF. Full variable domain (missing parts from reference TRBV19 and TRBJ1-6): DGGITQSPKYLFRKEGQNVTLSCEQNLNHDAMYWYRQDPGQGLRLIYYSQIVNDFQKGDIAEGYSVSREKKESFPLTVTSAQKNPTAFYLCASSTLDRSSYNSPLHFGNGTRLTVT.

V usage is TRBV12-3 or TRBV12-4 and J usage is TRBJ2-3; weak D call: TRBD2 (6 bases). The CDR3 runs 13 residues. Trimming pared 5 bases from V and 6 bases from J, leaving 12 bases between. CDR3 DNA sequence: TGTGCCAGCAGTCCTCCCAGCGGGGATACGCAGTATTTT. This codes for CASSPPSGDTQYF.

This clone was observed a few times. This rearrangement joins TRBV7-8 to TRBJ2-7, with a tentative D call TRBD1 (6 bases). The CDR3 consists of 17 residues. V shed 3 bases and J shed 0 bases, with 18 bases lying between them. Looked up from germline, CDR1 is SGHVS and CDR2 is FQNEAQ. CDR3 bases: TGTGCCAGCAGCTTGACCACTTGGGGGCATAGCTCCTACGAGCAGTACTTC. This encodes CASSLTTWGHSSYEQYF.

This sequence joins TRBV10-2 and TRBJ1-2, with D hard to call. This CDR3 has 14 amino acids. Trimming pared 1 base from V and 2 bases from J, leaving 8 bases between. From germline, CDR1 is WSHSY and CDR2 SAAADI. The CDR3 DNA is TGCGCCAGCAGTGAGTTTGAGCCGAACTATGGCTACACCTTC. Its protein is CASSEFEPNYGYTF.

The chain joins TRBV27 to TRBJ2-1, with 7 bases fitting TRBD2. The CDR3 spans 16 residues. Germline V gene sequence: CDR1 MNHEY, CDR2 SMNVEV (reference sequence). The J segment lost 0 bases and the V segment lost 2 bases, leaving 4 bases of the junction unmatched. The DNA for the CDR3 is TGTGCCAGCAGTTTACGGGGGGTCCCCTCCTACAATGAGCAGTTCTTC. It yields the protein CASSLRGVPSYNEQFF.

The gene calls are TRBV13 and TRBJ2-2; 8 positions match TRBD1. CDR3 length equals 15 residues. Germline V lookup: CDR1 PRHDT, CDR2 FYEKMQ (reference sequence). The V segment lost 3 bases and the J segment 4 bases; nucleotides outside the gene matches: 4. In DNA, the CDR3 is TGTGCCAGCAGCTTTGACAGGGGTCGCACCGGGGAGCTGTTTTTT. Its protein is CASSFDRGRTGELFF. Supplemented by reference TRBV13 and TRBJ2-2, the full variable domain reads AAGVIQSPRHLIKEKRETATLKCYPIPRHDTVYWYQQGPGQDPQFLISFYEKMQSDKGSIPDRFSAQQFSDYHSELNMSSLELGDSALYFCASSFDRGRTGELFFGEGSRLTVL.

This sequence joins TRBV10-3 and TRBJ1-6; 7 bases map to TRBD1. CDR1 and CDR2 from the germline V gene are ENHRY and SYGVKD. Trimming removed 0 bases from V and 4 bases from J; junction bases left unmatched: 3. The length of the CDR3 is 16 residues. CDR3 sequence (DNA): TGTGCCATCAGTGAGTCGGACAGGCTGTATAATTCACCCCTCCACTTT. It encodes CAISESDRLYNSPLHF.

This sequence joins TRBV5-1 and TRBJ2-2; D possibly corresponds to TRBD1 (6 bases). CDR1 and CDR2 from the germline V gene are SGHRS and YFSETQ. Trimming took 3 bases from V and 3 from J, leaving 12 bases between them. There are 15 residues in the CDR3. CDR3 bases: TGCGCCAGCAGCTCCAAGACAGGTCACACCGGGGAGCTGTTTTTT. This sequence encodes CASSSKTGHTGELFF. The whole variable domain, filled in from reference TRBV5-1 and TRBJ2-2, reads KAGVTQTPRYLIKTRGQQVTLSCSPISGHRSVSWYQQTPGQGLQFLFEYFSETQRNKGNFPGRFSGRQFSNSRSEMNVSTLELGDSALYLCASSSKTGHTGELFFGEGSRLTVL.

J is TRBJ1-5 and V is TRBV18, with D perhaps TRBD1 (5 bases). Deletions cut 6 bases from V and 5 bases from J, with 11 bases between. This CDR3 region has 13 residues. Germline V gene sequence: CDR1 KGHSH, CDR2 LQKENI. The DNA for the CDR3 is TGTGCCAGCTCGAAGTCGGGGGATCAGCCCCAGCATTTT. Encoded protein: CASSKSGDQPQHF.

The chain combines TRBV10-3 with TRBJ2-1, with 10 bases that match TRBD1. Germline CDR1 is ENHRY and CDR2 is SYGVKD. Trimming cost V 6 bases and J 6 bases; bases outside gene matches: 5. This CDR3 spans 14 amino acids. The CDR3 DNA is TGTGCCATCAGGGGACAGGGGCAAGGCAATGAGCAGTTCTTC. Translated: CAIRGQGQGNEQFF.

The chain carries TRBV18 and TRBJ2-3; D might be TRBD1 (6 bases). There are 16 residues in the CDR3. Deletions cut 0 bases from V and 1 base from J, with 11 bases between. CDR1 KGHSH and CDR2 LQKENI come from the germline V gene. Here the CDR3 reads CASSPPDRPRTDTQYF. DNA of the CDR3: TGTGCCAGCTCACCACCGGACAGACCGCGCACAGATACGCAGTATTTT.

This CDR3 is CASSPANPDWKSTDTQYF. For the CDR3, the DNA is TGTGCCAGCAGCCCCGCAAATCCGGACTGGAAAAGCACAGATACGCAGTATTTT. The gene calls are TRBV5-4 and TRBJ2-3; D is possibly TRBD2 (5 bases). Looked up from germline, CDR1 is SGHNT and CDR2 is YYREEE (reference sequence). The ends were cut back, 4 bases at V and 0 bases at J, with 21 bases in the middle. The CDR3 is made up of 18 amino acids. The full variable domain, with the rest looked up from reference TRBV5-4 and TRBJ2-3, is ETGVTQSPTHLIKTRGQQVTLRCSSQSGHNTVSWYQQALGQGPQFIFQYYREEENGRGNFPPRFSGLQFPNYSSELNVNALELDDSALYLCASSPANPDWKSTDTQYFGPGTRLTVL.

The J gene is TRBJ2-7, the V gene TRBV5-1; TRBD1 matches 9 bases. The CDR3 is made up of 15 amino acids. Trimming took 3 bases from V and 3 from J; bases not matched to a gene: 7. CDR1 is SGHRS and CDR2 is YFSETQ in the germline V gene. CDR3 loop: CASSSPGTGFYEQYF. CDR3 coding DNA: TGCGCCAGCAGCTCGCCCGGGACAGGGTTCTACGAGCAGTACTTC.